In its sample, the clone carrying this T cell receptor (beta chain) was seen a few times. The data were obtained in a study of T cells in lung cancer brain metastases. Study context: About 85% of the 20 patients had smoked, with a median of approximately 41 pack-years.

Repertoires were generated with immunoSEQ multiplex PCR, while TCRdb's copy carries only in-frame clones and drops some. The table shows about 5,000 clones, with approximately 90% occurring only once. The sequencing input was tumor tissue from the primary lung tumor. This receptor was obtained from a man between 65 and 80 years old with non-small cell lung cancer.

The CDR3 DNA sequence: TGTGCCAGCAGCCAACAACCACTCGGGACCCAGTACTTC. Its protein product is CASSQQPLGTQYF. V gene TRBV14 combines with J gene TRBJ2-5; D remains ambiguous. The V gene's germline CDR1 is SGHDN and CDR2 FVKESK. The CDR3 covers 13 residues. V lost 2 bases, J lost 7 bases, and 11 bases lay in between. Full variable domain (missing parts from reference TRBV14 and TRBJ2-5): EAGVTQFPSHSVIEKGQTVTLRCDPISGHDNLYWYRRVMGKEIKFLLHFVKESKQDESGMPNNRFLAERTGGTYSTLKVQPAELEDSGVYFCASSQQPLGTQYFGPGTRLLVL.